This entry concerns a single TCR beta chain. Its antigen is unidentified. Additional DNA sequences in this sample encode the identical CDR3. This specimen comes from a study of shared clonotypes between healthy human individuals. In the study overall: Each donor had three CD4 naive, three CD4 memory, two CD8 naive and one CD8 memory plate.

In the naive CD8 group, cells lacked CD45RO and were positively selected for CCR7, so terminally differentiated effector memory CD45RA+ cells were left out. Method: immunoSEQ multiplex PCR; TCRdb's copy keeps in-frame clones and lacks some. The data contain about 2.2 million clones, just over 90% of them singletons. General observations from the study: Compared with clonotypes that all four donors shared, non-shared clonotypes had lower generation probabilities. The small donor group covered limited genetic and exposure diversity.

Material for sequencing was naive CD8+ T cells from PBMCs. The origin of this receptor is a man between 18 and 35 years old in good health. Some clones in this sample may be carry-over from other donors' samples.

The CDR3 nucleotides read TGTGCCAGCAGCGAGACAGGGGGCACTGAAGCTTTCTTT. This sequence encodes CASSETGGTEAFF. This chain links TRBV7-9 with TRBJ1-1; 9 bases align to TRBD1. Germline CDR1 reads SEHNR; CDR2 reads FQNEAQ (reference sequence). The CDR3 is made up of 13 amino acids. Trimming took 5 bases from V and 4 from J; bases not matched to a gene: 2.